This is a list of T cell receptor beta chains from one sample in a study of Ad26.COV2.S vaccination and SARS-CoV-2 variants. This table comes from immunoSEQ multiplex PCR, and its TCRdb copy is limited to in-frame clones, with some not included. The table lists about 350,000 clones, roughly 84% of them singletons. The sequencing here drew on peripheral blood, taken in a trial of Ad26.COV2.S vaccine versus placebo. The receptors shown here come from a person aged 18 to 59 who received the Ad26.COV2.S COVID-19 vaccine or a placebo. Each CDR3 is given with its conserved first and last residue. The D gene is left open where the match is weak. The size field is filled for only some rows; it gives once, few, many or a size class.

v_call	clone_size	j_call	d_call	cdr3_aa	cdr3_nt
TRBV5-5	-	TRBJ1-1	-	CASSLVSDTEAFF	TGTGCCAGCAGCTTGGTTTCGGACACTGAAGCTTTCTTT
TRBV9	-	TRBJ1-2	-	CASSSREGNYGYTF	TGTGCCAGCAGCTCCCGGGAAGGGAACTATGGCTACACCTTC
TRBV5-8	-	TRBJ1-2	-	CASSSPWDGTYGYTF	TGTGCCAGCAGCTCCCCCTGGGACGGAACCTATGGCTACACCTTC
TRBV5-8	-	TRBJ2-3	TRBD2	CASSLSSGGLEDTQYF	TGTGCCAGCAGCTTGAGTAGCGGGGGTTTGGAAGATACGCAGTATTTT
TRBV5-4	-	TRBJ1-2	-	CASSLGLGYTF	TGTGCCAGCAGCTTGGGGTTGGGCTACACCTTC
TRBV7-7	-	TRBJ2-3	TRBD1	CASSPGQGSEDTQYF	TGTGCTAGCAGCCCGGGACAGGGGTCTGAAGATACGCAGTATTTT
TRBV6-5	once	TRBJ2-1	TRBD1	CASSPGTVIYNEQFF	TGTGCCAGCAGCCCCGGGACAGTAATTTACAATGAGCAGTTCTTC
TRBV4-1	once	TRBJ1-1	-	CASSQDSRLNTEAFF	TGCGCCAGCAGCCAAGATTCCCGGCTGAACACTGAAGCTTTCTTT
TRBV5-6	-	TRBJ1-6	-	CASSLGLQDFSPLHF	TGTGCCAGCAGCTTGGGTCTACAGGACTTTTCACCCCTCCACTTT
TRBV10-3	-	TRBJ2-7	-	CAISDRESGEQYF	TGTGCCATCAGTGATAGGGAATCGGGCGAGCAGTACTTC
TRBV7-2	-	TRBJ1-1	-	CASSLQRGQGGNTEAFF	TGTGCCAGCAGCTTACAGCGAGGGCAAGGGGGAAACACTGAAGCTTTCTTT
TRBV6-6	many	TRBJ1-4	-	CASSSHATNEKLFF	TGTGCCAGCAGTTCCCACGCAACTAATGAAAAACTGTTTTTT
TRBV18	-	TRBJ1-3	-	CASSQTRTSGNTIYF	TGTGCCAGCTCACAGACGCGAACCTCTGGAAACACCATATATTTT
TRBV20-1	-	TRBJ1-5	-	CRDDQPQHF	TGCAGGGATGATCAGCCCCAGCATTTT
TRBV4-1	-	TRBJ2-4	-	CASSPRGQLGDIQYF	TGCGCCAGCAGCCCGCGCGGCCAACTAGGGGACATTCAGTACTTC
TRBV6-6	-	TRBJ1-1	-	CASSYGTEAFF	TGTGCCAGCAGTTACGGAACAGAAGCTTTCTTT
TRBV7-6	-	TRBJ1-3	-	CASSNDRDASSGNTIYF	TGTGCCAGCAGCAACGATCGGGACGCCTCCTCTGGAAACACCATATATTTT
TRBV27	-	TRBJ2-3	TRBD1	CASSLGSPGQGITDTQYF	TGTGCCAGCAGTTTAGGCTCCCCGGGACAGGGGATCACAGATACGCAGTATTTT
TRBV30	once	TRBJ1-2	-	CAWNHGAGTDGYTF	TGTGCCTGGAACCACGGGGCAGGTACAGATGGCTACACCTTC
TRBV5-1	-	TRBJ2-5	-	CASSVSIQETQYF	TGCGCCAGCAGCGTGAGCATCCAAGAGACCCAGTACTTC
TRBV14	-	TRBJ1-1	-	CASSQEWGLGAEAFF	TGTGCCAGCAGCCAAGAGTGGGGGCTTGGGGCTGAAGCTTTCTTT
TRBV4-2	few	TRBJ1-2	-	CASSQVPSNYGYTF	TGTGCCAGCAGCCAAGTTCCATCTAACTATGGCTACACCTTC
TRBV5-6	-	TRBJ2-7	-	CASSLAAAYEQYF	TGTGCCAGCAGCTTGGCCGCTGCCTACGAGCAGTACTTC
TRBV11-3	-	TRBJ1-2	-	CASSPYVGWAQMDYGYTF	TGTGCCAGCAGCCCATATGTAGGTTGGGCGCAAATGGACTATGGCTACACCTTC
TRBV4-2	-	TRBJ2-3	-	CASSQGKSTDTQYF	TGTGCCAGCAGCCAAGGGAAGAGCACAGATACGCAGTATTTT
TRBV5-1	few	TRBJ1-5	TRBD1	CASSSTGTGVEPQHF	TGCGCCAGCAGCTCCACCGGGACAGGGGTCGAGCCCCAGCATTTT
TRBV5-1	-	TRBJ2-5	-	CASSILGGRETQYF	TGCGCCAGCAGCATTTTAGGGGGAAGGGAGACCCAGTACTTC
TRBV5-4	-	TRBJ2-7	-	CASSLNTDSYEQYF	TGTGCCAGCAGCCTCAACACGGATTCCTACGAGCAGTACTTC
TRBV5-1	-	TRBJ1-1	-	CASSLAAGSGRGTEAFF	TGCGCCAGCAGCTTGGCGGCAGGGTCCGGGCGTGGTACTGAAGCTTTCTTT
TRBV7-9	-	TRBJ2-3	TRBD2	CASSLGLAGYTDTQYF	TGTGCCAGCAGCTTAGGGCTAGCGGGGTACACAGATACGCAGTATTTT
TRBV4-3	-	TRBJ2-3	-	CASSRGGGPTDTQYF	TGCGCCAGCAGCCGGGGCGGCGGACCCACAGATACGCAGTATTTT
TRBV9	-	TRBJ2-7	TRBD2	CASSVSSGGPYQQYF	TGTGCCAGCAGCGTATCTAGCGGGGGACCCTACCAGCAGTACTTC
TRBV29-1	-	TRBJ1-2	TRBD1	CSVDRGPDYGYTF	TGCAGCGTGGACAGGGGGCCGGACTATGGCTACACCTTC
TRBV7-2	once	TRBJ1-2	-	CASSRTGTENYGYTF	TGTGCCAGCAGCAGAACCGGGACCGAGAACTATGGCTACACCTTC
TRBV7-9	-	TRBJ2-7	-	CASSGPPADYEQYF	TGTGCCAGCAGCGGTCCCCCCGCGGACTACGAGCAGTACTTC
TRBV7-2	-	TRBJ1-2	-	CASSFYAGQGYTF	TGTGCCAGCAGCTTTTATGCAGGGCAGGGCTACACCTTC
TRBV30	-	TRBJ1-4	-	CAWSVRSPNEKLFF	TGTGCCTGGAGTGTACGTAGCCCTAATGAAAAACTGTTTTTT
TRBV30	-	TRBJ1-1	TRBD1	CAWTQDRVTEAFF	TGTGCCTGGACCCAGGACAGGGTAACTGAAGCTTTCTTT
TRBV5-1	-	TRBJ2-7	-	CASSRIGTDTYEQYF	TGCGCCAGCAGCAGGATCGGGACGGACACCTACGAGCAGTACTTC
TRBV6-5	-	TRBJ1-2	-	CASSSGQNYGYTF	TGTGCCAGCAGCTCGGGACAAAACTATGGCTACACCTTC
TRBV7-6	-	TRBJ2-5	-	CASSPPHQRTKTQYF	TGTGCCAGCAGTCCCCCCCACCAGCGGACGAAGACCCAGTACTTC
TRBV18	-	TRBJ1-5	TRBD1	CASSRTGGGEIGNQPQHF	TGTGCCAGCTCCAGGACAGGGGGTGGTGAAATTGGCAATCAGCCCCAGCATTTT
TRBV6-1	-	TRBJ1-1	-	CASIRMNTEAFF	TGTGCCAGCATACGTATGAACACTGAAGCTTTCTTT
TRBV27	-	TRBJ2-3	-	CASSFRSLAFTDTQYF	TGTGCCAGCAGTTTTCGGAGCCTAGCTTTTACAGATACGCAGTATTTT
TRBV5-5	-	TRBJ1-5	TRBD1	CASSWQGASNQPQHF	TGTGCCAGCAGCTGGCAGGGGGCCAGCAATCAGCCCCAGCATTTT
TRBV5-1	-	TRBJ1-4	TRBD1	CASSKQGAVTNEKLFF	TGCGCCAGCAGCAAACAGGGGGCGGTAACTAATGAAAAACTGTTTTTT
TRBV4-1	-	TRBJ1-1	-	CASSQVSQMNTEAFF	TGCGCCAGCAGCCAAGTTTCACAGATGAACACTGAAGCTTTCTTT
TRBV7-7	-	TRBJ2-7	-	CASSLNVGSTYEQYF	TGTGCTAGCAGCTTAAATGTAGGCAGCACCTACGAGCAGTACTTC
TRBV4-3	-	TRBJ2-1	-	CASSQEQHLNNEQFF	TGCGCCAGCAGCCAAGAGCAGCACTTAAACAATGAGCAGTTCTTC
TRBV18	-	TRBJ1-1	-	CASSPGGYMNTEAFF	TGTGCCAGCTCACCAGGGGGGTACATGAACACTGAAGCTTTCTTT
TRBV10-2	-	TRBJ2-7	TRBD2	CASSVMSSGPVDEQYF	TGCGCCAGCAGTGTTATGAGTAGCGGGCCTGTGGACGAGCAGTACTTC
TRBV13	-	TRBJ2-2	TRBD2	CASSSKVERGGNTGELFF	TGTGCCAGCAGCTCCAAAGTGGAGCGGGGGGGCAACACCGGGGAGCTGTTTTTT
TRBV15	-	TRBJ2-7	-	CATRRTGTNYEQYF	TGTGCCACCAGGAGGACCGGGACAAACTACGAGCAGTACTTC
TRBV4-3	-	TRBJ1-5	-	CASSQSWRNQPQHF	TGCGCCAGCAGCCAGAGCTGGAGGAATCAGCCCCAGCATTTT
TRBV9	-	TRBJ2-4	TRBD2	CASSVGERGGENIQYF	TGTGCCAGCAGCGTAGGGGAGCGGGGGGGAGAAAACATTCAGTACTTC